A selection of T cell receptor beta chains follows, all from one sample in a study of cytomegalovirus exposure and HLA in healthy donors. Assay used: immunoSEQ multiplex PCR; TCRdb lists only in-frame clones, some missing. The table includes some 78,000 clones, roughly 70% detected once. The sequencing sample was made of PBMCs. The receptors here all came from a man in his forties in good health and CMV-seropositive. Each CDR3 is given with its conserved first and last residue. D genes are given only for firm matches. Size is omitted from some rows. Given values are once, few, many or a class for expanded clones.

clone_size	v_call	j_call	d_call	cdr3_aa	cdr3_nt
NA	TRBV2	TRBJ2-2	TRBD2	CASGAGVNTGELFF	TGTGCCAGCGGGGCGGGGGTGAACACCGGGGAGCTGTTTTTT
NA	TRBV30	TRBJ2-5	NA	CAFSSLGETQYF	TGTGCCTTTTCCTCGCTAGGAGAGACCCAGTACTTC
NA	TRBV6-1	TRBJ1-1	NA	CASRGLRGEAFF	TGTGCCAGCAGGGGACTTAGGGGTGAAGCTTTCTTT
NA	TRBV9	TRBJ1-4	TRBD1	CASSAGTGGGKLFF	TGTGCCAGCAGCGCCGGGACAGGAGGAGGAAAACTGTTTTTT
NA	TRBV2	TRBJ1-6	TRBD1	CASSADRGNSPLHF	TGTGCCAGCAGCGCGGACAGGGGTAATTCACCCCTCCACTTT
NA	TRBV28	TRBJ1-6	TRBD1	CASSIHPDRAHSPLHF	TGTGCCAGCAGCATTCATCCGGACAGGGCCCATTCACCCCTCCACTTT
NA	TRBV19	TRBJ2-7	TRBD1	CASTPTGFNEQYF	TGTGCCAGTACCCCGACAGGGTTCAACGAGCAGTACTTC
few	TRBV5-1	TRBJ2-5	NA	CASSLGGTYQETQYF	TGCGCCAGCAGCTTGGGGGGCACGTACCAAGAGACCCAGTACTTC
NA	TRBV28	TRBJ2-2	NA	CASTGGPTGELFF	TGTGCCAGCACAGGGGGGCCAACCGGGGAGCTGTTTTTT
once	TRBV4-1	TRBJ2-1	NA	CASSLVGQAGNEQFF	TGCGCCAGCAGCCTTGTAGGGCAGGCGGGCAATGAGCAGTTCTTC
NA	TRBV19	TRBJ1-1	NA	CASSIAPGENTEAFF	TGTGCCAGTAGTATAGCCCCCGGGGAGAACACTGAAGCTTTCTTT
NA	TRBV18	TRBJ2-5	TRBD1	CASSSRQGQETQYF	TGTGCCAGCTCCTCCCGACAGGGGCAAGAGACCCAGTACTTC
NA	TRBV29-1	TRBJ2-7	NA	CSVEAGDDEQYF	TGCAGCGTTGAGGCAGGGGACGACGAGCAGTACTTC
once	TRBV2	TRBJ1-2	NA	CASSGGGRGYTF	TGTGCCAGCAGTGGAGGGGGTAGAGGCTACACCTTC
NA	TRBV6-1	TRBJ2-2	TRBD1	CASIQGDREAGELFF	TGTGCCAGCATCCAAGGGGACAGGGAGGCCGGGGAGCTGTTTTTT
NA	TRBV6-5	TRBJ1-4	TRBD1	CASSRTGGEGEKLFF	TGTGCCAGCAGCCGGACAGGGGGCGAGGGTGAAAAACTGTTTTTT
NA	TRBV6-1	TRBJ2-1	NA	CASTLAFDNEQFF	TGTGCCAGCACTCTAGCGTTCGACAATGAGCAGTTCTTC
once	TRBV18	TRBJ2-3	TRBD1	CASSQGDRLTTDTQYF	TGTGCCAGCTCTCAGGGGGACAGGCTCACCACAGATACGCAGTATTTT
NA	TRBV27	TRBJ1-5	NA	CASSLTRWDQPQHF	TGTGCCAGCAGTCTCACCAGGTGGGATCAGCCCCAGCATTTT
NA	TRBV20-1	TRBJ2-1	TRBD1	CSARQGDEQFF	TGCAGTGCTAGACAGGGGGATGAGCAGTTCTTC
NA	TRBV7-9	TRBJ1-2	TRBD1	CASSNRDRVTGYTF	TGTGCCAGCAGCAACCGGGACAGGGTAACCGGCTACACCTTC
NA	TRBV5-1	TRBJ2-7	TRBD1	CASSIHPGQDYEQYF	TGCGCCAGCAGCATACATCCGGGACAGGACTACGAGCAGTACTTC
NA	TRBV5-1	TRBJ2-5	TRBD1	CASSLTGEETQYF	TGCGCCAGCAGCCTGACAGGGGAAGAGACCCAGTACTTC
NA	TRBV6-1	TRBJ1-2	NA	CASDPGTLYGYTF	TGTGCCAGCGACCCCGGGACTCTCTATGGCTACACCTTC
NA	TRBV28	TRBJ1-2	NA	CASLSGANYGYTF	TGTGCCAGCCTCTCTGGAGCGAACTATGGCTACACCTTC
NA	TRBV2	TRBJ1-3	TRBD1	CASSLQGGASGNTIYF	TGTGCCAGCAGCTTACAGGGGGGGGCCTCTGGAAACACCATATATTTT
few	TRBV4-3	TRBJ2-7	TRBD2	CASSQRWGGGSYEQYF	TGCGCCAGCAGCCAAAGATGGGGCGGGGGGAGTTACGAGCAGTACTTC
NA	TRBV28	TRBJ1-1	NA	CASSFPGANTEAFF	TGTGCCAGCAGTTTCCCGGGTGCGAACACTGAAGCTTTCTTT
medium-sized	TRBV5-4	TRBJ2-1	TRBD2	CASSLGIAGGPYNEQFF	TGTGCCAGCAGCTTGGGGATAGCGGGGGGGCCCTACAATGAGCAGTTCTTC
few	TRBV29-1	TRBJ2-2	NA	CSVETETKGDTGELFF	TGCAGCGTTGAGACAGAAACGAAAGGTGACACCGGGGAGCTGTTTTTT
NA	TRBV11-3	TRBJ2-7	TRBD1	CASSLEGGRHEQYF	TGTGCCAGCAGCTTAGAAGGGGGCCGCCACGAGCAGTACTTC
NA	TRBV7-2	TRBJ2-7	NA	CASSQGLPPGYEQYF	TGTGCCAGCAGCCAAGGACTCCCCCCAGGCTACGAGCAGTACTTC
NA	TRBV25-1	TRBJ2-5	NA	CASSKRGDLQETQYF	TGTGCCAGCTCGAAAAGAGGCGATCTCCAAGAGACCCAGTACTTC
few	TRBV11-2	TRBJ2-1	NA	CASSLDRLLAEQFF	TGTGCCAGCAGCTTAGATAGGCTGTTAGCTGAGCAGTTCTTC
once	TRBV10-3	TRBJ2-3	TRBD2	CAISEFSGSTDTQYF	TGTGCCATCAGTGAGTTTAGCGGGAGCACAGATACGCAGTATTTT
NA	TRBV7-9	TRBJ1-1	NA	CSIQTGNTEAFF	TGTTCCATTCAGACAGGTAACACTGAAGCTTTCTTT
few	TRBV7-8	TRBJ1-6	NA	CASGPGGHSPLHF	TGTGCCAGCGGCCCCGGGGGTCATTCACCCCTCCACTTT
NA	TRBV27	TRBJ2-3	TRBD2	CASSPLAGGTDTQYF	TGTGCCAGCAGTCCTCTAGCGGGGGGCACAGATACGCAGTATTTT
NA	TRBV4-1	TRBJ2-5	TRBD2	CASSLTSGLQETQYF	TGCGCCAGCAGCTTAACTAGCGGACTACAAGAGACCCAGTACTTC
NA	TRBV4-3	TRBJ1-1	TRBD1	CASSQPTQGAAFF	TGCGCCAGCAGCCAACCTACGCAGGGGGCGGCTTTCTTT
NA	TRBV5-4	TRBJ2-3	TRBD2	CASSWGASGGSTDTQYF	TGTGCCAGCAGCTGGGGGGCTAGCGGGGGGAGCACAGATACGCAGTATTTT
NA	TRBV7-6	TRBJ1-2	TRBD1	CASSLAQGTGEIYGYTF	TGTGCCAGCAGCTTAGCTCAAGGGACAGGTGAAATCTATGGCTACACCTTC
NA	TRBV5-1	TRBJ2-4	NA	CASSLGNRPNIQYF	TGCGCCAGCAGCTTGGGCAACAGACCAAACATTCAGTACTTC
few	TRBV7-2	TRBJ2-3	NA	CASSLRREPDTQYF	TGTGCCAGCAGCTTAAGGAGGGAGCCAGATACGCAGTATTTT
NA	TRBV29-1	TRBJ2-1	TRBD2	CSSPGRGAYNEQFF	TGCAGCTCCCCTGGGAGGGGCGCCTACAATGAGCAGTTCTTC
NA	TRBV5-1	TRBJ1-2	NA	CASSWEGSDYGYTF	TGCGCCAGCAGTTGGGAGGGTTCGGACTATGGCTACACCTTC
NA	TRBV10-3	TRBJ2-7	NA	CAISNRLGYEQYF	TGTGCCATCAGTAACCGACTAGGCTACGAGCAGTACTTC
NA	TRBV7-2	TRBJ1-1	NA	CASSLDGTTNTEAFF	TGTGCCAGCAGCTTAGATGGGACTACGAACACTGAAGCTTTCTTT